This is a list of T cell receptor beta chains from one sample in a study of blood T cell dynamics during melanoma immunotherapy. TCRdb's table, derived via immunoSEQ multiplex PCR, lists solely in-frame clones and lacks some. Of roughly 30,000 clones listed, approximately 80% are singletons. The specimen comprised blood, sampled from a patient treated with checkpoint blockade. All receptors come from a human donor with melanoma. Both conserved end residues are part of each CDR3. Fields, in order: CDR3 protein, CDR3 DNA, D gene, clone size, V gene, J gene. The D gene is left open where the match is weak. The size entry is marked missing in some rows and otherwise reads once, few, many or a size class.

CASSLQYEQYF,TGTGCCAGCAGCCTCCAGTACGAGCAGTACTTC,NA,NA,TRBV7-8,TRBJ2-7
CASSDRDRSNEQYF,TGTGCCAGCAGTGACCGGGACAGGAGTAACGAGCAGTACTTC,TRBD1,NA,TRBV6-5,TRBJ2-7
CASSEEGEKLFF,TGTGCCAGCAGTGAAGAAGGAGAAAAACTGTTTTTT,NA,NA,TRBV2,TRBJ1-4
CASSPREAYEQYF,TGCGCCAGCAGCCCCCGGGAGGCCTACGAGCAGTACTTC,TRBD2,NA,TRBV4-1,TRBJ2-7
CAIVKGYNEQFF,TGTGCCATCGTGAAGGGCTACAATGAGCAGTTCTTC,NA,NA,TRBV6-1,TRBJ2-1
CASSLSGSAYTEAFF,TGTGCCAGCAGTTTATCGGGTTCAGCTTACACTGAAGCTTTCTTT,NA,NA,TRBV27,TRBJ1-1
CASRLADYNEQFF,TGCGCCAGCAGACTAGCGGACTACAATGAGCAGTTCTTC,TRBD2,NA,TRBV5-1,TRBJ2-1
CASSLAETQYF,TGTGCCAGCAGTTTAGCAGAGACCCAGTACTTC,NA,NA,TRBV27,TRBJ2-5
CASSLERNTEAFF,TGTGCCAGCAGCTTAGAAAGAAACACTGAAGCTTTCTTT,NA,NA,TRBV7-6,TRBJ1-1
CASSYSLAGAYNEQFF,TGTGCCAGCAGTTACTCGCTAGCGGGGGCCTACAATGAGCAGTTCTTC,TRBD2,NA,TRBV6-6,TRBJ2-1
CASGFGLAGRQETQYF,TGTGCTAGTGGTTTCGGACTAGCGGGGAGACAAGAGACCCAGTACTTC,TRBD2,NA,TRBV12-5,TRBJ2-5
CASSPSRTVYGYTF,TGTGCCAGCAGTCCTAGTAGGACAGTCTATGGCTACACCTTC,NA,NA,TRBV6-5,TRBJ1-2
CATTTNPGETQYF,TGTGCCACTACTACTAACCCAGGAGAGACCCAGTACTTC,NA,NA,TRBV10-3,TRBJ2-5
CASSYLISDRGAGELFF,TGTGCCAGCAGCTACCTAATATCGGACAGGGGAGCCGGGGAGCTGTTTTTT,TRBD1,once,TRBV28,TRBJ2-2
CASSPAGGKIYEQYF,TGTGCCAGCAGCCCGGCAGGGGGAAAAATCTACGAGCAGTACTTC,TRBD1,NA,TRBV4-2,TRBJ2-7
CASSPGSLLNQPQHF,TGCGCCAGCAGCCCCGGATCTCTCCTCAATCAGCCCCAGCATTTT,NA,NA,TRBV4-1,TRBJ1-5
CASSQKTFGGQHGYTF,TGCGCCAGCAGCCAGAAGACCTTCGGAGGGCAACATGGCTACACCTTC,NA,NA,TRBV5-1,TRBJ1-2
CASSLENEQFF,TGTGCCAGCAGCTTAGAAAATGAGCAGTTCTTC,NA,NA,TRBV11-2,TRBJ2-1
CASSLQNYGYTF,TGCGCCAGCAGCTTACAAAACTATGGCTACACCTTC,NA,NA,TRBV5-1,TRBJ1-2
CASSSNLGLIQKETQYF,TGTGCCAGCAGCTCGAACCTTGGACTGATACAGAAAGAGACCCAGTACTTC,NA,NA,TRBV7-8,TRBJ2-5
CATSRDSLYGYTF,TGTGCCACCAGCAGAGATTCCCTATATGGCTACACCTTC,NA,NA,TRBV15,TRBJ1-2
CASSLIDTGELFF,TGTGCCAGCAGCTTAATAGACACCGGGGAGCTGTTTTTT,NA,NA,TRBV11-2,TRBJ2-2
CASTLGAGANVLTF,TGTGCCAGCACCCTGGGCGCTGGGGCCAACGTCCTGACTTTC,NA,NA,TRBV28,TRBJ2-6
CAWSVRVGPGQYF,TGTGCCTGGAGTGTACGTGTGGGCCCGGGGCAGTACTTC,NA,few,TRBV30,TRBJ2-7
CASSRQETQYF,TGTGCCAGCAGCCGGCAAGAGACCCAGTACTTC,NA,NA,TRBV7-6,TRBJ2-5
CASSQVTGTGAYGYTF,TGCGCCAGCAGCCAAGTTACCGGGACAGGGGCCTATGGCTACACCTTC,TRBD1,NA,TRBV4-3,TRBJ1-2
CASSLQVYYEQYF,TGTGCCAGCAGTTTACAGGTTTATTACGAGCAGTACTTC,NA,NA,TRBV28,TRBJ2-7
CASSFTGTAYTGELFF,TGTGCCAGCAGCTTTACCGGGACAGCCTACACCGGGGAGCTGTTTTTT,TRBD1,NA,TRBV7-8,TRBJ2-2
CASSYRQYNEQFF,TGTGCCAGCAGCTATCGACAGTACAATGAGCAGTTCTTC,NA,NA,TRBV7-2,TRBJ2-1
CASSLKGGTDTQYF,TGTGCCAGCAGCTTGAAAGGGGGCACAGATACGCAGTATTTT,NA,NA,TRBV5-4,TRBJ2-3
CASSRLAVGLAGVNNEQFF,TGTGCCAGCAGTCGACTGGCTGTGGGACTAGCGGGAGTGAACAATGAGCAGTTCTTC,TRBD2,NA,TRBV27,TRBJ2-1
CASSQRRTLTGKNEKLFF,TGTGCCAGCAGCCAAAGACGGACTTTGACAGGGAAAAATGAAAAACTGTTTTTT,TRBD1,NA,TRBV14,TRBJ1-4
CASSHGDRSTDTQYF,TGTGCCAGCAGCCACGGCGACAGAAGCACAGATACGCAGTATTTT,NA,NA,TRBV5-5,TRBJ2-3
CASSLGGPNEQFF,TGTGCCAGCAGCTTAGGAGGCCCTAATGAGCAGTTCTTC,NA,NA,TRBV11-2,TRBJ2-1
CASSSTLTRVDRETQYF,TGTGCCAGCAGCTCAACCCTAACTAGGGTCGATCGAGAGACCCAGTACTTC,NA,NA,TRBV7-9,TRBJ2-5
CASSQDKSVGTSGRYTQYF,TGCGCCAGCAGCCAAGATAAGTCGGTGGGGACTAGCGGGAGGTATACGCAGTATTTT,TRBD2,NA,TRBV4-1,TRBJ2-3
CASINFRGNEQFF,TGTGCCAGCATCAACTTCAGGGGGAATGAGCAGTTCTTC,TRBD1,NA,TRBV6-5,TRBJ2-1
CASSTRDSPLHF,TGTGCCAGCAGTACTCGAGATTCACCCCTCCACTTT,NA,NA,TRBV6-1,TRBJ1-6
CASSSPAGGYNEQFF,TGTGCCAGCAGCTCCCCCGCTGGTGGGTACAATGAGCAGTTCTTC,NA,NA,TRBV7-9,TRBJ2-1
CASSVEERGYGYTF,TGTGCCAGCAGCGTAGAGGAAAGGGGTTATGGCTACACCTTC,NA,NA,TRBV9,TRBJ1-2
CASSLEYGAGETQYF,TGTGCCAGCAGCTTAGAGTACGGGGCAGGGGAGACCCAGTACTTC,NA,NA,TRBV11-2,TRBJ2-5
CATSNPDGPYEQYF,TGTGCCACCAGCAACCCGGACGGGCCCTACGAGCAGTACTTC,NA,NA,TRBV15,TRBJ2-7
CASSPETDTQYF,TGTGCCAGCAGCCCTGAAACAGATACGCAGTATTTT,NA,NA,TRBV7-9,TRBJ2-3
CASSFGTVLQETQYF,TGTGCCAGCAGCTTTGGGACAGTCCTCCAAGAGACCCAGTACTTC,TRBD1,few,TRBV7-9,TRBJ2-5
CASSLGVRGPLEAFF,TGTGCCAGCAGCTTAGGAGTAAGGGGGCCGTTGGAAGCTTTCTTT,TRBD1,NA,TRBV7-9,TRBJ1-1
CASSGNSNQPQHF,TGTGCCAGCAGTGGTAATAGCAATCAGCCCCAGCATTTT,NA,NA,TRBV25-1,TRBJ1-5
CASLRQGTIMNTEAFF,TGTGCCAGCCTCCGGCAGGGAACCATCATGAACACTGAAGCTTTCTTT,NA,NA,TRBV6-6,TRBJ1-1
CASSDIPNTEAFF,TGTGCCAGCAGTGACATCCCGAACACTGAAGCTTTCTTT,NA,NA,TRBV6-4,TRBJ1-1
CASSYSGGRGEKLFF,TGTGCCAGCAGTTACTCGGGAGGGAGAGGCGAAAAACTGTTTTTT,NA,NA,TRBV6-5,TRBJ1-4
CASSLQGEDYGYTF,TGCGCCAGCAGCTTGCAGGGGGAAGACTATGGCTACACCTTC,TRBD1,NA,TRBV5-1,TRBJ1-2
CASSLGTSGGQTQYF,TGCGCCAGCAGCTTAGGGACTAGCGGGGGGCAGACCCAGTACTTC,TRBD2,NA,TRBV5-1,TRBJ2-5